Listed below are T cell receptor beta chains from one sample, sequenced in a study of cytomegalovirus exposure and HLA in healthy donors. The repertoire was sequenced with immunoSEQ multiplex PCR; TCRdb's copy has only in-frame clones and lacks some. The sample yields roughly 89,000 clones, roughly 76% seen once. Sample: PBMCs. Every receptor here comes from a woman in her twenties or thirties in good health and CMV-seronegative. Both conserved end residues are part of each CDR3. The D gene is left open where the match is weak. Expanded clones are given a class, and other clones once, few, many or no size at all.

TRBV11-3	.	.	TRBJ2-7	CASSLGQLRVRGVEQYF	TGTGCCAGCAGCTTAGGCCAACTCAGAGTACGCGGGGTAGAGCAGTACTTC
TRBV27	.	TRBD1	TRBJ1-5	CASSTRQGVVQPQHF	TGTGCCAGCAGTACCCGACAGGGGGTGGTTCAGCCCCAGCATTTT
TRBV18	once	TRBD2	TRBJ2-2	CASPSIEAGGNTGELFF	TGTGCCAGCCCATCTATTGAAGCGGGAGGGAACACCGGGGAGCTGTTTTTT
TRBV9	once	TRBD2	TRBJ2-3	CASSGLAGGARTDTQYF	TGTGCCAGCAGCGGACTAGCGGGAGGAGCTAGAACAGATACGCAGTATTTT
TRBV4-1	.	TRBD2	TRBJ2-3	CASSQVKGLVSTDTQYF	TGCGCCAGCAGCCAAGTAAAAGGACTAGTGAGTACAGATACGCAGTATTTT
TRBV6-6	.	.	TRBJ2-3	CASGYPERTYTQYF	TGTGCCAGCGGTTATCCGGAGAGGACTTATACGCAGTATTTT
TRBV7-9	.	TRBD1	TRBJ1-5	CASSSTDRRGNQPQHF	TGTGCCAGCAGCTCCACGGACAGGAGGGGTAATCAGCCCCAGCATTTT
TRBV27	.	TRBD2	TRBJ2-3	CASRNSGRVTDTQYF	TGTGCCAGCAGGAATAGCGGGAGGGTCACAGATACGCAGTATTTT
TRBV27	.	.	TRBJ2-5	CASSLKGGGETQYF	TGTGCCAGCAGTTTAAAGGGTGGAGGAGAGACCCAGTACTTC
TRBV5-1	.	TRBD2	TRBJ2-3	CASDWGGLSTDTQYF	TGCGCCAGCGACTGGGGGGGTCTTAGCACAGATACGCAGTATTTT
TRBV7-9	.	.	TRBJ2-1	CASSLGALGHYNEQFF	TGTGCCAGCAGCTTAGGGGCACTAGGGCACTACAATGAGCAGTTCTTC
TRBV12-5	.	TRBD2	TRBJ2-7	CASGFGREGAYEQYF	TGTGCTAGTGGTTTTGGTAGGGAGGGAGCCTACGAGCAGTACTTC
TRBV6-1	once	TRBD1	TRBJ1-2	CASSGYSDRGGYGYTF	TGTGCCAGCAGTGGCTATTCAGACAGGGGTGGTTATGGCTACACCTTC
TRBV5-4	medium-sized	.	TRBJ1-2	CASSSGAQYGYTF	TGTGCCAGCAGCTCTGGGGCCCAGTATGGCTACACCTTC
TRBV30	.	.	TRBJ1-4	CACDKGPEKLFF	TGTGCCTGCGATAAGGGGCCTGAAAAACTGTTTTTT
TRBV6-1	.	.	TRBJ2-1	CASSGRASSPNEQFF	TGTGCCAGCAGTGGAAGGGCTAGCTCCCCCAATGAGCAGTTCTTC
TRBV7-2	.	.	TRBJ2-2	CASSLSIDRNTGELFF	TGTGCCAGCAGCCTATCAATCGACAGGAACACCGGGGAGCTGTTTTTT
TRBV27	.	.	TRBJ2-7	CASSLIQTSPLYEQYF	TGTGCCAGCAGTTTAATCCAAACGAGTCCCCTCTACGAGCAGTACTTC
TRBV4-1	.	.	TRBJ1-3	CASSQVPQARNTIYF	TGCGCCAGCAGCCAGGTTCCCCAGGCGAGAAACACCATATATTTT
TRBV19	.	TRBD1	TRBJ1-2	CASSPRDRGGWSGYTF	TGTGCCAGTAGTCCCCGGGACAGGGGAGGATGGAGTGGCTACACCTTC
TRBV20-1	.	.	TRBJ2-1	CSAGDNEQFF	TGCAGTGCGGGCGACAATGAGCAGTTCTTC
TRBV5-1	.	TRBD2	TRBJ2-1	CASSPASGRDEQFF	TGCGCCAGCAGCCCAGCTAGCGGGAGGGATGAGCAGTTCTTC
TRBV14	.	.	TRBJ2-7	CASSRGEGIYYEQYF	TGTGCCAGCAGCCGAGGAGAGGGTATCTACTACGAGCAGTACTTC
TRBV23-1	.	TRBD1	TRBJ2-4	CASSQPPGQGRGAKNIQYF	TGCGCCAGCAGTCAACCTCCGGGACAGGGGAGGGGAGCCAAAAACATTCAGTACTTC
TRBV15	.	.	TRBJ2-3	CATSRDPTDTDTQYF	TGTGCCACCAGCAGAGATCCCACAGACACAGATACGCAGTATTTT
TRBV5-1	.	TRBD1	TRBJ1-4	CASSLGQGAFGEKLFF	TGCGCCAGCAGCTTGGGACAGGGGGCCTTTGGGGAAAAACTGTTTTTT
TRBV7-6	.	TRBD2	TRBJ2-3	CASSIGTSDSDTQYF	TGTGCCAGCAGCATCGGGACTAGCGATTCCGATACGCAGTATTTT
TRBV28	.	TRBD2	TRBJ2-5	CASSEISGRAVTQYF	TGTGCCAGCAGTGAAATTAGCGGGAGGGCCGTGACCCAGTACTTC
TRBV6-1	few	TRBD1	TRBJ1-6	CASAGTDNSPLHF	TGTGCCAGCGCCGGGACAGACAATTCACCCCTCCACTTT
TRBV7-2	once	.	TRBJ2-7	CASSLVSGYEQYF	TGTGCCAGCAGCTTAGTATCGGGCTACGAGCAGTACTTC
TRBV30	.	TRBD1	TRBJ1-1	CAWKSPWGTGNTEAFF	TGTGCCTGGAAATCGCCCTGGGGGACAGGGAACACTGAAGCTTTCTTT
TRBV25-1	few	TRBD1	TRBJ2-2	CASSKPGQGYAGELFF	TGTGCCAGCAGTAAACCGGGACAGGGGTATGCCGGGGAGCTGTTTTTT
TRBV19	.	TRBD2	TRBJ2-2	CASSLILRDYNTGELFF	TGTGCCAGTAGTTTAATTCTGAGGGACTACAACACCGGGGAGCTGTTTTTT
TRBV7-9	.	TRBD2	TRBJ2-3	CASSPMGGGPDTQYF	TGTGCCAGCAGCCCCATGGGGGGAGGGCCTGATACGCAGTATTTT
TRBV4-2	once	TRBD2	TRBJ2-7	CASSQETPRAGSSYEQYF	TGTGCCAGCAGCCAAGAGACTCCCCGAGCGGGGAGCTCCTACGAGCAGTACTTC
TRBV14	once	.	TRBJ2-1	CASSQVYGGGEQFF	TGTGCCAGCAGCCAAGTTTATGGGGGAGGTGAGCAGTTCTTC
TRBV27	.	TRBD1	TRBJ1-1	CATSSGTGTTEAFF	TGTGCCACAAGTTCCGGGACAGGGACCACTGAAGCTTTCTTT
TRBV10-3	.	.	TRBJ2-1	CAISESSGSYNEQFF	TGTGCCATCAGTGAGTCGAGCGGATCCTACAATGAGCAGTTCTTC
TRBV30	.	TRBD1	TRBJ2-3	CAWQTGASTDTQYF	TGTGCCTGGCAGACAGGGGCAAGCACAGATACGCAGTATTTT
TRBV30	.	.	TRBJ2-7	CAWSTDYEQYF	TGTGCCTGGTCTACAGATTACGAGCAGTACTTC
TRBV6-5	.	.	TRBJ2-2	CASKPDPASRELFF	TGTGCCAGCAAACCCGACCCAGCTAGTAGGGAGCTGTTTTTT
TRBV15	.	.	TRBJ2-7	CATSVEVGILGHERYF	TGTGCCACCAGCGTAGAGGTGGGAATACTAGGGCACGAGCGGTACTTC
TRBV6-6	.	TRBD1	TRBJ1-5	CASSRRRTGFNQPQHF	TGTGCCAGCAGTCGCCGGCGGACAGGGTTTAATCAGCCCCAGCATTTT
TRBV28	.	.	TRBJ1-3	CASSSPGGPGNTIYF	TGTGCCAGCAGTTCCCCGGGGGGCCCTGGAAACACCATATATTTT
TRBV5-4	.	TRBD2	TRBJ2-5	CASSFALSGRQETQYF	TGTGCCAGCAGCTTCGCATTGAGCGGGAGACAAGAGACCCAGTACTTC
TRBV28	.	.	TRBJ2-1	CASTDSRDEQFF	TGTGCCAGCACCGACTCACGGGATGAGCAGTTCTTC
TRBV25-1	.	.	TRBJ2-1	CASSDSRTLNYNEQFF	TGTGCCAGCAGTGATAGCAGGACACTCAACTACAATGAGCAGTTCTTC
TRBV19	few	TRBD1	TRBJ2-2	CASSQGAGTGELFF	TGTGCCAGTAGTCAGGGGGCTGGAACCGGGGAGCTGTTTTTT
TRBV6-1	.	TRBD1	TRBJ1-5	CASSNRGPNQPQHF	TGTGCCAGCAGTAACAGGGGCCCCAATCAGCCCCAGCATTTT
TRBV12-5	once	TRBD2	TRBJ2-5	CASGPGLAGEGGEETQYF	TGTGCTAGTGGCCCAGGACTAGCGGGAGAGGGCGGGGAGGAGACCCAGTACTTC
TRBV15	.	.	TRBJ2-6	CATSRDFSDTGSGANVLTF	TGTGCCACCAGCAGAGATTTTTCCGACACAGGGTCTGGGGCCAACGTCCTGACTTTC